This T cell receptor beta chain originates from a study of graft-versus-host responses after intestinal transplantation. Looking at the study overall: Transplants given to recipients were multivisceral, liver-intestinal, or isolated intestinal. Every transplant recipient was induced with anti-thymocyte globulin, then maintained on tacrolimus and steroids for two to four years.

Concerning this clone: Its target is unknown.

General study results and limits: Levels of circulating GvH clones at their peak were associated with early post-transplant HvG declines. In patients with graft-donor T cell macrochimerism, allograft graft-versus-host to host-versus-graft clonal ratios were high.

Germline CDR1 is SGHRS and CDR2 is YFSETQ. There are 12 residues in the CDR3. Trimming took 5 bases from V and 3 from J, leaving 8 bases between them. Data came from immunoSEQ multiplex PCR; TCRdb stores just in-frame clones and leaves some out. The sample lists about 97,000 clones, about nine tenths occurring once. The clonotype originates from a human patient who received an intestinal transplant, so some T cells may come from the graft donor. The chain joins TRBV5-1 to TRBJ1-2; D ambiguous. Sample: PBMCs, taken just under 460 days after intestinal transplant. Here the CDR3 reads CASRAGDYGYTF. Here the CDR3 DNA reads TGCGCCAGCAGGGCAGGAGACTATGGCTACACCTTC.